A single sample is the source of the 5 T cell receptor beta chains below, sequenced in a study of early T cells in non-severe SARS-CoV-2 infection. TCRdb analysed the 5' RACE reads with MiXCR anew, one entry per CDR3 protein. The table includes tens of thousands of distinct CDR3 sequences, 4% to 4.5% detected once. The sample taken for sequencing was whole blood. The receptors come from an adult who was a healthcare worker with PCR-confirmed SARS-CoV-2 infection or an uninfected control (not recorded which).

This rearrangement joins TRBV5-4 to TRBJ2-5; unclear D gene. The CDR3 has 11 residues. Germline CDR1 SGHNT, CDR2 YYREEE (reference sequence). V lost 2 bases and J lost 4, with 3 bases in between. CDR3 in amino acids: CASSFGETQYF. The CDR3 DNA is TGTGCCAGCAGCTTCGGAGAGACCCAGTACTTC.

This clonotype was counted at least ten times. The gene calls are TRBV20-1 and TRBJ2-1, with TRBD2 identical over 10 bases. Trimming removed 0 bases from V and 0 bases from J; junction bases left unmatched: 11. The CDR3 runs to 19 residues. Germline V gene sequence: CDR1 DFQATT, CDR2 SNEGSKA (reference sequence). The CDR3 protein is CSAREEALAGAVSYNEQFF. Here the CDR3 DNA reads TGCAGTGCTAGAGAGGAAGCCCTAGCGGGGGCCGTCTCCTACAATGAGCAGTTCTTC.

This clonotype occurred many times. The genes are TRBV2 and TRBJ2-6, with D uncertain. The V end lost 2 bases, the J end lost 1 base, and 3 bases lay between the germline ends. Germline V gene lookup returns CDR1 SNHLY and CDR2 FYNNEI. This CDR3 region has 14 residues. DNA of the CDR3: TGTGCCAGCAGTGAAACGTCTGGGGCCAACGTCCTGACTTTC. Its protein is CASSETSGANVLTF.

This clonotype showed up just a few times. The J gene is TRBJ2-5, the V gene TRBV7-2; D is perhaps TRBD1 (6 bases). The V end was cut by 1 base, the J end by 5 bases, with 17 bases between. Germline CDR1 reads SGHTA; CDR2 reads FQGNSA. The CDR3 has 16 amino acids. The CDR3 here is CASSLVATGSYETQYF. The DNA of the CDR3 is TGTGCCAGCAGCTTAGTAGCCACAGGGTCTTACGAGACCCAGTACTTC.

V gene TRBV7-9 combines with J gene TRBJ2-3, with D possibly being TRBD2 (6 bases). V gave up 3 bases and J gave up 4 bases, with 11 bases separating them. This CDR3 has 14 amino acids. The germline gives CDR1 SEHNR, CDR2 FQNEAQ (reference sequence). CDR3 DNA: TGTGCCAGCAGCTTGACTGGAGGGGCAGATACGCAGTATTTT. It yields the protein CASSLTGGADTQYF. Full variable domain (rest looked up from reference TRBV7-9 and TRBJ2-3): DTGVSQNPRHKITKRGQNVTFRCDPISEHNRLYWYRQTLGQGPEFLTYFQNEAQLEKSRLLSDRFSAERPKGSFSTLEIQRTEQGDSAMYLCASSLTGGADTQYFGPGTRLTVL.